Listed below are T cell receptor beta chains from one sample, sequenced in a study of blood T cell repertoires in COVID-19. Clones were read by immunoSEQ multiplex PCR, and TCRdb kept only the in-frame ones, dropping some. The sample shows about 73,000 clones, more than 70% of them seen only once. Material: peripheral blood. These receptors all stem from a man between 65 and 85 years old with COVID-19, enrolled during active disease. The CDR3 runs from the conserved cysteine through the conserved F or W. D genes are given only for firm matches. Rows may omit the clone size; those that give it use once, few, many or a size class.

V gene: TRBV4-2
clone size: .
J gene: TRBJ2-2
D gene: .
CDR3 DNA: TGTGCCAGCAGCCAAGATGCCGGGGTGAACACCGGGGAGCTGTTTTTT
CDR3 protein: CASSQDAGVNTGELFF

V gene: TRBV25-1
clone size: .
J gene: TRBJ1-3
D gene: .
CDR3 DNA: TGTGCCAGCAGTGAATTCGGTGGAAACACCATATATTTT
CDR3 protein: CASSEFGGNTIYF

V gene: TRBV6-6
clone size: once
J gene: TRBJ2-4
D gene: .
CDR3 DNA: TGTGCCAGCAGTTACGTAGAAAACATTCAGTACTTC
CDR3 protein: CASSYVENIQYF

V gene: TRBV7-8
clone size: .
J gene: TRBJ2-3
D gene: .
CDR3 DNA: TGTGCCAGCAGCTTAGCTCCGGGAGAAGGTGATACGCAGTATTTT
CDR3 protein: CASSLAPGEGDTQYF

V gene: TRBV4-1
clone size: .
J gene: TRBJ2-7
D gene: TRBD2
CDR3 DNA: TGCGCCAGCAGCCAAGGCTTCGGGGGGGGCTACGAGCAGTACTTC
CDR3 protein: CASSQGFGGGYEQYF

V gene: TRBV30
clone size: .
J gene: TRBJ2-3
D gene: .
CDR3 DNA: TGTGCCTGGAGTGTAGGGGGAGGCACAGATACGCAGTATTTT
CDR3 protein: CAWSVGGGTDTQYF

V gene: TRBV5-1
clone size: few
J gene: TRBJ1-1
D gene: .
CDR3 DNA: TGCGCCAGCAATGGTATTGAAGGAGAGAACACTGAAGCTTTCTTT
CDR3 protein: CASNGIEGENTEAFF

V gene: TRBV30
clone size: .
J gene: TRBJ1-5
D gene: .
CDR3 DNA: TGTGCCTGGAGTCTTAGACAGAGCAATCAGCCCCAGCATTTT
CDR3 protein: CAWSLRQSNQPQHF

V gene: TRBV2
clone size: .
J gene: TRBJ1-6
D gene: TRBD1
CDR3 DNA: TGTGCCAGCAGTGCAGCAGGGGGAAATTCACCCCTCCACTTT
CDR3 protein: CASSAAGGNSPLHF

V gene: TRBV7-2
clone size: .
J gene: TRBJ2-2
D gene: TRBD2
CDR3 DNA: TGTGCCAGCAGCCCCCTGGGGGGAGGGTACACCGGGGAGCTGTTTTTT
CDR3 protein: CASSPLGGGYTGELFF